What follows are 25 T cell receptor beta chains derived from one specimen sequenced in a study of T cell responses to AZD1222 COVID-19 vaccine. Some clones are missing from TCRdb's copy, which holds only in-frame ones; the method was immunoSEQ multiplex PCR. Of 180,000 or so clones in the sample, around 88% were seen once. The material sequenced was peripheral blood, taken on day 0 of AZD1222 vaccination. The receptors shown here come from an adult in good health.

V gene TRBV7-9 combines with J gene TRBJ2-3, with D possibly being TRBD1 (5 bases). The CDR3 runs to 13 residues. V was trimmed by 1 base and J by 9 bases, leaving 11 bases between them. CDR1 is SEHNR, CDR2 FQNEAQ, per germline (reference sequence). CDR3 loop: CASSLEGEATQYF. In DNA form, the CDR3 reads TGTGCCAGCAGCTTAGAAGGGGAAGCGACGCAGTATTTT.

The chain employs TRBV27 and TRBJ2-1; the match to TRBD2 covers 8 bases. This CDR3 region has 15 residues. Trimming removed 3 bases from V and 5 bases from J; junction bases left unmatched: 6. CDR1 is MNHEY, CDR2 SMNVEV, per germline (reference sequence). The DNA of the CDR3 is TGTGCCAGCAGTTTCGTGGCGGGGGGCGACAATGAGCAGTTCTTC. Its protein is CASSFVAGGDNEQFF.

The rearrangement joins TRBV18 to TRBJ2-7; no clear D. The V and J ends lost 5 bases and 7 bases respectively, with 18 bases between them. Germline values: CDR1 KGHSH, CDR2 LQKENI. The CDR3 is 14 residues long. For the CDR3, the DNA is TGTGCCAGCTCAGATCGACTCGGCGCGCAAGAGCAGTACTTC. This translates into CASSDRLGAQEQYF.

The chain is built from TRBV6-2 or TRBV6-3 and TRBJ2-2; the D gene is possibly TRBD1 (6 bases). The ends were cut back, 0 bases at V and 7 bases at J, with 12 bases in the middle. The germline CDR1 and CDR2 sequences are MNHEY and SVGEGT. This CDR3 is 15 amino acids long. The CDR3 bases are TGTGCCAGCAGTTACTCAGCACAGGGTGGCGGGGAGCTGTTTTTT. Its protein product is CASSYSAQGGGELFF.

The CDR3 spells CASSPRPNYGYTF. The CDR3 bases are TGTGCCAGCAGTCCCCGGCCGAACTATGGCTACACCTTC. This chain links TRBV9 with TRBJ1-2; D gene unclear. Germline V CDR1 and CDR2: SGDLS, YYNGEE. Trimming cost V 5 bases and J 2 bases, with 10 bases left between them. The length of the CDR3 is 13 residues.

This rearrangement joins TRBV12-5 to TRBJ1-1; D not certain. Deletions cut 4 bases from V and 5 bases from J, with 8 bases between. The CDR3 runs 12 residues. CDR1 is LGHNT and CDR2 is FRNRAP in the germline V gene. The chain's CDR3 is CASGSLGTEAFF. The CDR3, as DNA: TGTGCTAGTGGTTCCCTGGGGACTGAAGCTTTCTTT. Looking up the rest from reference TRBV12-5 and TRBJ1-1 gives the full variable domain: DARVTQTPRHKVTEMGQEVTMRCQPILGHNTVFWYRQTMMQGLELLAYFRNRAPLDDSGMPKDRFSAEMPDATLATLKIQPSEPRDSAVYFCASGSLGTEAFFGQGTRLTVV.

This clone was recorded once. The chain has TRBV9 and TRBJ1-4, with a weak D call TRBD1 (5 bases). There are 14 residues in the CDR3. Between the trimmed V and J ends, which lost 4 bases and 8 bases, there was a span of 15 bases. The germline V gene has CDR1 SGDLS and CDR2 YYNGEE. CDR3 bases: TGTGCCAGCAGCCCAGTAGGGGCGCGGGAAAAACTGTTTTTT. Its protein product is CASSPVGAREKLFF.

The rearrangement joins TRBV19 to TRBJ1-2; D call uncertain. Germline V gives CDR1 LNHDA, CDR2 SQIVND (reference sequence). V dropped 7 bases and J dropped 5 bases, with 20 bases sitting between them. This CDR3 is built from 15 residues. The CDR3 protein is CASTDQAHTIYGYTF. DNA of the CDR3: TGTGCCAGTACCGATCAGGCGCATACGATTTATGGCTACACCTTC. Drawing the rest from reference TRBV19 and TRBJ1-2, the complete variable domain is DGGITQSPKYLFRKEGQNVTLSCEQNLNHDAMYWYRQDPGQGLRLIYYSQIVNDFQKGDIAEGYSVSREKKESFPLTVTSAQKNPTAFYLCASTDQAHTIYGYTFGSGTRLTVV.

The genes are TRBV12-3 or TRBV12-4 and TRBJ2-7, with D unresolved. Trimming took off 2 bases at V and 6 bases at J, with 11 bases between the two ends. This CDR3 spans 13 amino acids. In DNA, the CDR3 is TGTGCCAGCAGTTTATTAAGGGAAGGCGAGCAGTACTTC. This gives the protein CASSLLREGEQYF.

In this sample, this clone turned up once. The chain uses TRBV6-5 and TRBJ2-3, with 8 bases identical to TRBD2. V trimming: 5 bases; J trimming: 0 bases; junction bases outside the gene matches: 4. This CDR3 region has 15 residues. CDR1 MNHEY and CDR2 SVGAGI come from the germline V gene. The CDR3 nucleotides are TGTGCCAGCAGTCTTAGCGGGGCCAGCACAGATACGCAGTATTTT. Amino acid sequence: CASSLSGASTDTQYF.

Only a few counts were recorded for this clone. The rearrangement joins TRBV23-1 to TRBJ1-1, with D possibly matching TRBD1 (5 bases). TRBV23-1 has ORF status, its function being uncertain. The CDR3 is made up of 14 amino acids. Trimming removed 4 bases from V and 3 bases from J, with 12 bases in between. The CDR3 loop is CASSPVPTDTEAFF. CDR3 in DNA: TGCGCCAGCAGTCCCGTACCGACAGACACTGAAGCTTTCTTT.

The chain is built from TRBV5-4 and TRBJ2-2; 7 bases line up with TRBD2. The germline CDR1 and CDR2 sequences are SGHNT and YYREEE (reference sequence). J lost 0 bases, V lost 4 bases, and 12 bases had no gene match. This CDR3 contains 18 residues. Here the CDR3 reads CASSPLLGGGANTGELFF. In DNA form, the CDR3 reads TGTGCCAGCAGCCCCTTGCTGGGCGGGGGTGCGAACACCGGGGAGCTGTTTTTT.

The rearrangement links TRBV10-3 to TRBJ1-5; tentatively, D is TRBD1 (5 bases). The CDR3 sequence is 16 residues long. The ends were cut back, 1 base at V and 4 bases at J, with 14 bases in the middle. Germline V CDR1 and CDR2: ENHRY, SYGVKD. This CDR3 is CAISEFGHGLNQPQHF. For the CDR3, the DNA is TGTGCCATCAGTGAGTTCGGACATGGATTAAATCAGCCCCAGCATTTT.

CDR3 DNA sequence: TGTGCCAGCAGTGAGTGGCAGGGAGGTTCACCCCTCCACTTT. Translating it yields CASSEWQGGSPLHF. This chain joins TRBV2 and TRBJ1-6; possible D gene TRBD1, 5 bases. There are 14 residues in the CDR3. Germline V gives CDR1 SNHLY, CDR2 FYNNEI. The V and J ends lost 3 bases and 9 bases respectively, with 12 bases between them.

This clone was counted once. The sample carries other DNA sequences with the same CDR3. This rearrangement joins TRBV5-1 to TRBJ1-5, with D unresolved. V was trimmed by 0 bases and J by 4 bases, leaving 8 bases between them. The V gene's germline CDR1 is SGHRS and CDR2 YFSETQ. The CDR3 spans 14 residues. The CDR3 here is CASSLEGGNQPQHF. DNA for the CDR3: TGCGCCAGCAGCTTGGAGGGCGGAAATCAGCCCCAGCATTTT.

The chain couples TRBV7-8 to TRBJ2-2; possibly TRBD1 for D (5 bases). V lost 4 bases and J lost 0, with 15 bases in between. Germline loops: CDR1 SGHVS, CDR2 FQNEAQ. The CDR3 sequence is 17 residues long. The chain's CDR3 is CASSWPRQNPNTGELFF. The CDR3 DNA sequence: TGTGCCAGCAGCTGGCCAAGACAGAACCCGAACACCGGGGAGCTGTTTTTT. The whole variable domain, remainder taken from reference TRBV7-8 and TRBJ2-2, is GAGVSQSPRYKVAKRGQDVALRCDPISGHVSLFWYQQALGQGPEFLTYFQNEAQLDKSGLPSDRFFAERPEGSVSTLKIQRTQQEDSAVYLCASSWPRQNPNTGELFFGEGSRLTVL.

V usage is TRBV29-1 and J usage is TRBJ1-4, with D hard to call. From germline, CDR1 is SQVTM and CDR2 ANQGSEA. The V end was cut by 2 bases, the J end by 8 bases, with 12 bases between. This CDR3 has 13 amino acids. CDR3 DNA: TGCAGCGTTGAAAAGGGAGTAGGCGAAAAACTGTTTTTT. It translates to CSVEKGVGEKLFF.

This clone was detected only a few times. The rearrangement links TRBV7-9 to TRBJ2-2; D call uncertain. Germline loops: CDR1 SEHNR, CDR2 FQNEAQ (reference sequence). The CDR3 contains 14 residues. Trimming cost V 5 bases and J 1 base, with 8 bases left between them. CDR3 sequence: CASSPPLNTGELFF. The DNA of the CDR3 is TGTGCCAGCAGCCCCCCACTGAACACCGGGGAGCTGTTTTTT. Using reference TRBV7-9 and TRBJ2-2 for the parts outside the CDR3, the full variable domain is DTGVSQNPRHKITKRGQNVTFRCDPISEHNRLYWYRQTLGQGPEFLTYFQNEAQLEKSRLLSDRFSAERPKGSFSTLEIQRTEQGDSAMYLCASSPPLNTGELFFGEGSRLTVL.

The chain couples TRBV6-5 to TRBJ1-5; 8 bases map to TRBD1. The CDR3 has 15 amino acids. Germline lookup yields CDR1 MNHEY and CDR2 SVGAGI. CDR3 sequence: CATTVWGQGNQPQHF. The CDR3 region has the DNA TGTGCAACTACGGTCTGGGGACAGGGCAATCAGCCCCAGCATTTT.

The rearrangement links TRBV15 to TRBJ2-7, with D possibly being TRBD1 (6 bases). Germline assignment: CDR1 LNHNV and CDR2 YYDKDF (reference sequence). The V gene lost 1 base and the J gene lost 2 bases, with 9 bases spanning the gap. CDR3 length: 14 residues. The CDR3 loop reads CATSRGEGAYEQYF. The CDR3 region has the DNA TGTGCCACCAGCAGAGGAGAGGGGGCCTACGAGCAGTACTTC.

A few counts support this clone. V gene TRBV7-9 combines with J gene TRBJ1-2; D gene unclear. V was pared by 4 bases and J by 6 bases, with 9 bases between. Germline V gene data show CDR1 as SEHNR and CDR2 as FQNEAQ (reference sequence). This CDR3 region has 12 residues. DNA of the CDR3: TGTGCCAGCAGCTCCACGGACGATGGCTACACCTTC. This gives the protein CASSSTDDGYTF.

The CDR3 reads CSVESVGDLGADTQYF. The CDR3 DNA sequence: TGCAGCGTTGAATCTGTAGGGGACTTAGGGGCAGATACGCAGTATTTT. The chain is built from TRBV29-1 and TRBJ2-3; possibly TRBD2 for D (6 bases). Trimming cost V 2 bases and J 4 bases, with 19 bases left between them. Germline loops: CDR1 SQVTM, CDR2 ANQGSEA. The CDR3 spans 16 residues.

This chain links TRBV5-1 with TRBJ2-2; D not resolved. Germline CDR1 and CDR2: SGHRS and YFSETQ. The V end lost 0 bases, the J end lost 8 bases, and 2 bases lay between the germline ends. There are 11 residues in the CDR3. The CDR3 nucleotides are TGCGCCAGCAGCTTGGAGGGGGAGCTGTTTTTT. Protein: CASSLEGELFF.

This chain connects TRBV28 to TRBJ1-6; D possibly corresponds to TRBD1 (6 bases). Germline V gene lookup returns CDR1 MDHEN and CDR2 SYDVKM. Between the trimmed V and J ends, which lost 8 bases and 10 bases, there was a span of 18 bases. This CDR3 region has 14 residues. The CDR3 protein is CASGPGGDISPLHF. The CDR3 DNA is TGTGCCAGCGGGCCGGGAGGGGACATCTCACCCCTCCACTTT.

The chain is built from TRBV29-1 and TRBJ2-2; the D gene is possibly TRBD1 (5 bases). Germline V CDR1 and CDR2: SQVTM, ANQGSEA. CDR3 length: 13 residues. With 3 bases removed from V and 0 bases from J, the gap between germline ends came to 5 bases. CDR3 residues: CSVDRANTGELFF. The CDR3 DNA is TGCAGCGTTGACAGGGCGAACACCGGGGAGCTGTTTTTT.